Presented here are 13 T cell receptor beta chains from one specimen sequenced in a study of identical twins. TCRdb re-derived calls from the 5' RACE reads in MiXCR, one entry per CDR3 protein. Found here are under 1 million distinct CDR3 sequences, 9% to 15% of them singletons; the top ten hold 1.5% to 2%. The data were also submitted as part of a second study, on yellow fever vaccine responses in identical twins.

Sequencing was carried out using PBMCs. These receptors were obtained from a woman under 30 in good health.

This clonotype occurred a few times. The J gene is TRBJ2-3, the V gene TRBV24-1; D remains ambiguous. The CDR3 length is 16 residues. V was trimmed by 4 bases and J by 3 bases, leaving 16 bases between them. Germline CDR1 KGHDR, CDR2 SFDVKD. The CDR3 region is CATSERAPVGTDTQYF. CDR3 bases: TGTGCCACCAGTGAACGGGCGCCTGTCGGAACAGATACGCAGTATTTT.

The chain uses TRBV3-1 and TRBJ2-5; the match to TRBD1 covers 9 bases. This CDR3 spans 16 amino acids. In germline, CDR1 is LGHDT, CDR2 YNNKEL (reference sequence). Trimming took 4 bases from V and 4 from J; bases not matched to a gene: 10. CDR3 residues: CASSLRGTGKGETQYF. CDR3 DNA sequence: TGTGCCAGCAGCCTCCGTGGGACAGGGAAGGGAGAGACCCAGTACTTC.

The rearrangement links TRBV5-5 to TRBJ2-1, with D perhaps TRBD2 (5 bases). Trimming stripped 4 bases from V and 15 bases from J, with 23 bases between. From germline, CDR1 is SGHKS and CDR2 YYEKEE (reference sequence). The CDR3 length is 14 residues. The CDR3 region has the DNA TGTGCCAGCAGCACCCCCGAGACTACCATATTGCGGTTCTTC. Translation gives CASSTPETTILRFF. The variable domain in full, completed from reference TRBV5-5 and TRBJ2-1, reads DAGVTQSPTHLIKTRGQQVTLRCSPISGHKSVSWYQQVLGQGPQFIFQYYEKEERGRGNFPDRFSARQFPNYSSELNVNALLLGDSALYLCASSTPETTILRFFGPGTRLTVL.

The V gene is TRBV7-2, the J gene TRBJ2-3; 10 nucleotides align to TRBD2. CDR1 is SGHTA, CDR2 FQGNSA, per germline. V was pared by 4 bases and J by 4 bases, with 5 bases of the junction left unmatched. CDR3 size: 15 residues. In nucleotides, the CDR3 is TGTGCCAGCAGCTCCCTAGCGGGAGTTTCAGATACGCAGTATTTT. Its protein product is CASSSLAGVSDTQYF.

The chain joins TRBV10-3 to TRBJ2-7; TRBD1 is a possible D gene (5 bases). The CDR3 totals 15 residues. The V gene lost 0 bases and the J gene lost 1 base, with 10 bases spanning the gap. The V gene's germline CDR1 is ENHRY and CDR2 SYGVKD. Here the CDR3 reads CAISESGRQSYEQYF. The CDR3 coding sequence is TGTGCCATCAGTGAGTCCGGCCGACAGTCCTACGAGCAGTACTTC.

The chain combines TRBV11-2 with TRBJ2-1; D call uncertain. The germline V gene encodes CDR1 SGHAT and CDR2 FQNNGV. The V end was cut by 1 base, the J end by 2 bases, with 15 bases between. The length of the CDR3 is 17 residues. The CDR3 DNA reads as TGTGCCAGCAGCTTAGGAAGCGCAGGTGGGGCCTACAATGAGCAGTTCTTC. Residues: CASSLGSAGGAYNEQFF. Using reference TRBV11-2 and TRBJ2-1 for the parts outside the CDR3, the full variable domain is EAGVAQSPRYKIIEKRQSVAFWCNPISGHATLYWYQQILGQGPKLLIQFQNNGVVDDSQLPKDRFSAERLKGVDSTLKIQPAKLEDSAVYLCASSLGSAGGAYNEQFFGPGTRLTVL.

A few counts support this clonotype. This chain joins TRBV5-1 and TRBJ2-7; 13 nucleotides agree with TRBD2. CDR3 size: 15 residues. With 5 bases clipped from V and 7 bases from J, the junction kept 9 bases outside the gene matches. Germline V CDR1 and CDR2: SGHRS, YFSETQ. The CDR3 loop reads CASSPFLGLAGEQYF. CDR3 bases: TGCGCCAGCAGTCCATTCCTGGGACTAGCGGGGGAGCAGTACTTC.

Ten or more counts support this clonotype. The rearrangement uses TRBV25-1 and TRBJ2-3, with D possibly being TRBD2 (5 bases). Germline CDR1 is MGHDK and CDR2 is SYGVNS. V lost 1 base, J lost 3 bases, and 11 bases lay in between. This CDR3 is built from 15 residues. The DNA of the CDR3 is TGTGCCAGCAGTGAATTGGCGGGCCCGACAGATACGCAGTATTTT. Protein product: CASSELAGPTDTQYF.

The chain employs TRBV20-1 and TRBJ1-1; 7 nucleotides align to TRBD1. The CDR3 consists of 12 residues. From germline, CDR1 is DFQATT and CDR2 SNEGSKA (reference sequence). V lost 8 bases to trimming and J lost 3 bases; unmatched junction nucleotides: 6. DNA for the CDR3: TGCAGTTCAGGGGGGGTCTACACTGAAGCTTTCTTT. Translation gives CSSGGVYTEAFF.

This clonotype has only a few counts. The chain joins TRBV4-2 to TRBJ2-7, with D unclear. This CDR3 comprises 14 residues. Trimming stripped 5 bases from V and 0 bases from J, with 11 bases between. The germline V gene has CDR1 LGHNA and CDR2 YNFKEQ. CDR3 protein: CASSGDASSYEQYF. The CDR3 coding sequence is TGTGCCAGCAGCGGTGACGCTAGCTCCTACGAGCAGTACTTC.

The V call is TRBV6-1, the J call TRBJ2-1, with TRBD1 identical over 9 bases. CDR3 length: 14 amino acids. The germline V gene has CDR1 MNHNS and CDR2 SASEGT. The J segment lost 5 bases and the V segment lost 7 bases, leaving 6 bases of the junction unmatched. CDR3 sequence (DNA): TGTGCCAGCAACCGGGACAGGGCCCACAATGAGCAGTTCTTC. Translated, it gives CASNRDRAHNEQFF.

This clonotype was detected ten times or more. The CDR3 is CASSLTGTRTDTQYF. The CDR3 coding sequence is TGTGCCAGCAGCCTAACGGGGACACGCACAGATACGCAGTATTTT. This chain links TRBV28 with TRBJ2-3, with D perhaps TRBD1 (6 bases). CDR1 and CDR2 from the germline V gene are MDHEN and SYDVKM. The CDR3 covers 15 residues. V lost 6 bases, J lost 1 base, and 14 bases lay in between.

This clonotype was detected only a few times. The chain employs TRBV20-1 and TRBJ2-5, with 7 positions matching TRBD2. CDR3 length: 14 residues. Losses at the gene ends were 3 bases for V and 5 bases for J; bases not matched to a gene: 9. Germline V gene sequence: CDR1 DFQATT, CDR2 SNEGSKA (reference sequence). Here the CDR3 reads CSASPGLGLETQYF. DNA for the CDR3: TGCAGTGCTAGTCCCGGACTAGGGTTGGAGACCCAGTACTTC.